The rows below give T cell receptor beta chains drawn from one sample of a study. TCRdb ran MiXCR on the RT-PCR reads and lists one entry per CDR3 protein. The sample lists about 700,000 distinct CDR3 sequences, about 14% occurring once. Sequencing input: memory CD4+ T cells from blood. Receptors were obtained from a female donor in good health, serving as a healthy control. Each CDR3 is given with its conserved first and last residue. D genes are given only for firm matches. The size entry is marked missing in some rows and otherwise reads once, few, many or a size class.

v_gene	abundance	j_gene	d_gene	CDR3nt	CDR3aa
TRBV20-1	few	TRBJ2-7	-	TGCAGTGCTGGGGGCGGGAGTGCGTACGAGCAGTACTTC	CSAGGGSAYEQYF
TRBV6-5	-	TRBJ1-5	TRBD1	TGTGCCAGCCGGGGGGCAGGGGGCGAGAAACAGCCCCAGCATTTT	CASRGAGGEKQPQHF
TRBV5-1	few	TRBJ2-5	-	TGCGCCAGCAGTTCTTTTTCCGGGGAGACCCAGTACTTC	CASSSFSGETQYF
TRBV7-6	many	TRBJ1-3	-	TGTGCCAGCAGCCAAGTCGGCTCTGGAAACACCATATATTTT	CASSQVGSGNTIYF
TRBV20-1	few	TRBJ1-2	TRBD1	TGCAGTGCCATCCTAACCGGGACAGGGGGTGGCTACACCTTC	CSAILTGTGGGYTF
TRBV7-8	-	TRBJ1-2	TRBD1	TGTGCCAGCAGCTTAGAGGAGCAGGGGGTGGGCTACACCTTC	CASSLEEQGVGYTF
TRBV7-9	many	TRBJ2-1	TRBD2	TGTGCCAGCAGCTTCGGGACTAGCCTGACCGATGAGCAGTTCTTC	CASSFGTSLTDEQFF
TRBV11-3	few	TRBJ2-5	TRBD1	TGTGCCAGCAGCCGAGGGGACAGGGGGCAGACGGAGACCCAGTACTTC	CASSRGDRGQTETQYF
TRBV20-1	few	TRBJ2-1	TRBD2	TGCAGTGCTAGAGATGAAGGACTAGCTAAGGGTTACAATGAGCAGTTCTTC	CSARDEGLAKGYNEQFF
TRBV29-1	many	TRBJ1-3	-	TGCAGCGCCCATTCGGGAAACACCATATATTTT	CSAHSGNTIYF
TRBV28	few	TRBJ2-2	TRBD1	TGTGCCAGCTGGGAGAGGGGGCTTGGCGGGGAGCTGTTTTTT	CASWERGLGGELFF
TRBV5-6	-	TRBJ1-5	TRBD1	TGTGCCAGCAGCTTGGCCTTACCGACAGGGGGTAACAATCAGCCCCAGCATTTT	CASSLALPTGGNNQPQHF
TRBV5-6	few	TRBJ1-1	-	TGTGCCAGCAGCTTGGCCCAAAGGCAGGGAGACACTGAAGCTTTCTTT	CASSLAQRQGDTEAFF
TRBV7-2	-	TRBJ2-7	-	TGTGCCAGCAGCTTAGCGAGGTCGGGGAACGAGCAGTACTTC	CASSLARSGNEQYF
TRBV5-1	-	TRBJ1-3	-	TGCGCCAGCAGTCCGGACGGGAGAAACACCATATATTTT	CASSPDGRNTIYF
TRBV24-1	-	TRBJ2-5	TRBD1	TGTGCCACCAGTGAAGGGACAGGGGGCTACAGACCTAACTACCAAGAGACCCAGTACTTC	CATSEGTGGYRPNYQETQYF